A selection of T cell receptor beta chains follows, all from one sample in a study of patients and donors after allogeneic stem cell transplantation. TCRdb ran MiXCR on the RT-PCR reads and lists one entry per CDR3 protein. In the table there are more than 850,000 distinct CDR3 sequences, about a sixth of which are singletons. Sample: blood, either unsorted or a sorted T cell fraction (not recorded which). Source of these receptors: a human donor who was either an allogeneic HSCT recipient or a stem cell or donor lymphocyte infusion donor (not recorded which). It is not recorded whose cells these are; they may come from a transplant donor. Both conserved end residues are part of each CDR3. Fields, in order: V gene, J gene, clone size, D gene, CDR3 protein, CDR3 DNA. D genes are given only for firm matches. The size field is filled for only some rows; it gives once, few, many or a size class.

v_call: TRBV2
j_call: TRBJ1-5
clone_size: -
d_call: -
cdr3_aa: CASREWGGSNQPQHF
cdr3_nt: TGTGCCAGCAGGGAGTGGGGGGGAAGCAATCAGCCCCAGCATTTT

v_call: TRBV7-7
j_call: TRBJ2-1
clone_size: few
d_call: TRBD2
cdr3_aa: CASSFSPGLAVYNEQFF
cdr3_nt: TGTGCCAGCAGCTTTTCCCCGGGACTAGCGGTTTACAATGAGCAGTTCTTC

v_call: TRBV27
j_call: TRBJ1-1
clone_size: -
d_call: -
cdr3_aa: CASSRIESRSNTEAFF
cdr3_nt: TGTGCCAGCAGCCGAATCGAGAGCAGGTCTAACACTGAAGCTTTCTTT

v_call: TRBV20-1
j_call: TRBJ1-5
clone_size: -
d_call: -
cdr3_aa: CSARDDIPGGNQPQHF
cdr3_nt: TGCAGTGCTAGAGATGACATCCCCGGGGGGAATCAGCCCCAGCATTTT

v_call: TRBV12-3/TRBV12-4
j_call: TRBJ2-1
clone_size: many
d_call: TRBD1
cdr3_aa: CASSKKETGFHEQFF
cdr3_nt: TGTGCCAGCAGTAAGAAAGAGACAGGGTTTCATGAGCAGTTCTTC

v_call: TRBV20-1
j_call: TRBJ2-7
clone_size: many
d_call: TRBD2
cdr3_aa: CSASRTSGSYEQYF
cdr3_nt: TGCAGCGCATCCCGGACTAGCGGTTCCTACGAGCAGTACTTC

v_call: TRBV20-1
j_call: TRBJ1-5
clone_size: many
d_call: -
cdr3_aa: CSARVGGRGNQPQHF
cdr3_nt: TGCAGTGCTAGAGTGGGGGGTCGCGGCAATCAGCCCCAGCATTTT

v_call: TRBV4-1
j_call: TRBJ1-5
clone_size: -
d_call: -
cdr3_aa: CASSQVPSNQPQHF
cdr3_nt: TGCGCCAGCAGCCAAGTACCGTCCAACCAGCCCCAGCATTTT

v_call: TRBV19
j_call: TRBJ2-7
clone_size: -
d_call: -
cdr3_aa: CASSTRLQSPEQYF
cdr3_nt: TGTGCCAGTAGTACCCGACTGCAAAGTCCCGAGCAGTACTTC

v_call: TRBV12-3/TRBV12-4
j_call: TRBJ2-3
clone_size: many
d_call: -
cdr3_aa: CASSRLVADTQYF
cdr3_nt: TGTGCCAGCAGTAGACTAGTCGCAGATACGCAGTATTTT

v_call: TRBV20-1
j_call: TRBJ2-1
clone_size: -
d_call: TRBD2
cdr3_aa: CSARDGKGPSGRATYNEQFF
cdr3_nt: TGCAGTGCTAGAGATGGGAAGGGTCCTAGCGGGAGGGCCACCTACAATGAGCAGTTCTTC

v_call: TRBV5-1
j_call: TRBJ2-3
clone_size: -
d_call: -
cdr3_aa: CASSFELRGPADTQYF
cdr3_nt: TGCGCCAGCAGCTTTGAATTGCGGGGCCCTGCAGATACGCAGTATTTT

v_call: TRBV27
j_call: TRBJ2-1
clone_size: few
d_call: -
cdr3_aa: CASSLWRDRNNEQFF
cdr3_nt: TGTGCCAGCAGTTTATGGCGGGACAGAAACAATGAGCAGTTCTTC

v_call: TRBV6-4
j_call: TRBJ2-1
clone_size: -
d_call: -
cdr3_aa: CASSDPERKSSYNEQFF
cdr3_nt: TGTGCCAGCAGTGACCCTGAGCGTAAGAGCTCCTACAATGAGCAGTTCTTC

v_call: TRBV12-3/TRBV12-4
j_call: TRBJ1-1
clone_size: -
d_call: TRBD1
cdr3_aa: CASNDRGRAEAFF
cdr3_nt: TGTGCCAGTAATGACAGGGGAAGGGCTGAAGCTTTCTTT

v_call: TRBV5-1
j_call: TRBJ2-5
clone_size: -
d_call: -
cdr3_aa: CASSTGISKETQYF
cdr3_nt: TGCGCCAGCTCCACAGGGATTTCTAAGGAGACCCAGTACTTC

v_call: TRBV29-1
j_call: TRBJ2-2
clone_size: few
d_call: -
cdr3_aa: CSVVRLDGNTGELFF
cdr3_nt: TGCAGCGTTGTTCGTCTCGACGGGAACACCGGGGAGCTGTTTTTT

v_call: TRBV10-3
j_call: TRBJ1-6
clone_size: many
d_call: -
cdr3_aa: CAISEAPGLLHF
cdr3_nt: TGTGCCATCAGTGAGGCCCCGGGGCTCCTCCACTTT

v_call: TRBV9
j_call: TRBJ2-3
clone_size: few
d_call: -
cdr3_aa: CASSVDPLHTDTQYF
cdr3_nt: TGTGCCAGCAGCGTAGACCCTCTCCACACAGATACGCAGTATTTT

v_call: TRBV20-1
j_call: TRBJ2-1
clone_size: few
d_call: -
cdr3_aa: CSARAEGKGQFF
cdr3_nt: TGCAGTGCTAGAGCGGAGGGAAAGGGGCAGTTCTTC

v_call: TRBV11-2
j_call: TRBJ2-3
clone_size: -
d_call: TRBD2
cdr3_aa: CASSLIRLAGFSTDTQYF
cdr3_nt: TGTGCCAGCAGCTTAATTCGCCTAGCGGGGTTTAGCACAGATACGCAGTATTTT

v_call: TRBV9
j_call: TRBJ1-2
clone_size: few
d_call: TRBD1
cdr3_aa: CASSEQGDYGYTF
cdr3_nt: TGTGCCAGCAGCGAACAGGGGGACTATGGCTACACCTTC

v_call: TRBV4-1
j_call: TRBJ2-7
clone_size: -
d_call: -
cdr3_aa: CASSQGPRGYEQYF
cdr3_nt: TGCGCCAGCAGCCAGGGGCCTCGAGGTTACGAGCAGTACTTC

v_call: TRBV7-3
j_call: TRBJ2-3
clone_size: few
d_call: -
cdr3_aa: CASSLGYGGNTQYF
cdr3_nt: TGTGCCAGCAGCTTAGGGTATGGCGGGAATACGCAGTATTTT

v_call: TRBV10-3
j_call: TRBJ2-5
clone_size: few
d_call: -
cdr3_aa: CAISELEKTQYF
cdr3_nt: TGTGCCATCAGTGAGCTAGAAAAGACCCAGTACTTC

v_call: TRBV5-6
j_call: TRBJ1-1
clone_size: few
d_call: -
cdr3_aa: CASSSSITGNTEAFF
cdr3_nt: TGTGCCAGCAGCTCATCGATAACGGGGAACACTGAAGCTTTCTTT

v_call: TRBV7-9
j_call: TRBJ1-1
clone_size: few
d_call: -
cdr3_aa: CASSTEAGGTEAFF
cdr3_nt: TGTGCCAGCAGCACAGAGGCAGGAGGGACTGAAGCTTTCTTT

v_call: TRBV4-3
j_call: TRBJ2-1
clone_size: -
d_call: -
cdr3_aa: CASSQEVELGGRYWYNEQFF
cdr3_nt: TGCGCCAGCAGCCAAGAAGTGGAGCTGGGGGGCCGTTATTGGTACAATGAGCAGTTCTTC

v_call: TRBV11-2
j_call: TRBJ2-7
clone_size: few
d_call: -
cdr3_aa: CASSLVQGAHPRYEQYF
cdr3_nt: TGTGCCAGCAGCTTAGTACAGGGTGCCCACCCTCGGTACGAGCAGTACTTC

v_call: TRBV25-1
j_call: TRBJ2-1
clone_size: -
d_call: TRBD2
cdr3_aa: CASSAAGASYNEQFF
cdr3_nt: TGTGCCAGCAGTGCTGCGGGAGCCTCTTACAATGAGCAGTTCTTC

v_call: TRBV6-1
j_call: TRBJ2-2
clone_size: many
d_call: -
cdr3_aa: CATGVGGAHTGELFF
cdr3_nt: TGTGCCACGGGGGTTGGGGGGGCTCACACCGGGGAGCTGTTTTTT

v_call: TRBV5-1
j_call: TRBJ2-7
clone_size: few
d_call: TRBD2
cdr3_aa: CASSGGPASGKYEQYF
cdr3_nt: TGCGCCAGCAGCGGGGGGCCGGCTAGCGGGAAGTACGAGCAGTACTTC

v_call: TRBV12-3/TRBV12-4
j_call: TRBJ2-6
clone_size: -
d_call: -
cdr3_aa: CASKFRAGGGGANVLTF
cdr3_nt: TGTGCCAGCAAATTTCGGGCCGGGGGCGGTGGGGCCAACGTCCTGACTTTC

v_call: TRBV4-3
j_call: TRBJ1-1
clone_size: -
d_call: TRBD1
cdr3_aa: CASSQDRGGDPPPPEAFF
cdr3_nt: TGCGCCAGCAGCCAAGATCGAGGGGGCGACCCCCCACCCCCTGAAGCTTTCTTT

v_call: TRBV24-1
j_call: TRBJ2-1
clone_size: few
d_call: TRBD2
cdr3_aa: CAIGLAGGPYNEQFF
cdr3_nt: TGTGCCATTGGACTAGCGGGAGGTCCGTACAATGAGCAGTTCTTC